This T cell receptor (beta chain) came from a study of cytomegalovirus exposure and HLA in healthy donors (dated by TCRdb to about 2017). The study in broad terms: An earlier analysis of some 500 of the donors reported 250 to 300 Gb of sequence data and approximately 110 million unique TCR beta sequences from 150 million to 200 million T cells. The study was designed to test whether signatures of past pathogen exposure could be identified by cataloging public T cell receptors. A separate validation cohort of more than 100 different subjects was used in addition to the approximately 700-subject first cohort. About five DR-DQ haplotypes were handled as single units for association and clustering, since linkage in the cohort was strong. Of the 300 to 500 genotyped donors, roughly 80% were placed in the genetic ancestry cluster associated with self-reported Caucasian donors. Both class I and class II loci were covered by HLA typing, at four-digit resolution. A later analysis re-analyzed previously published TCR beta repertoires from roughly 600 donors and added high-resolution HLA genotyping to study TCR occurrence patterns. Around 330 gigabases of sequencing data and 75 million to 85 million unique TCR sequences made up an early release that covered several hundred HLA-typed donors. High-throughput TCR immunosequencing, statistical association of individual TCRs with disease status, and machine learning were combined to predict cytomegalovirus infection status. In the later analysis, no new phenotypic data were used to find candidate immune exposures; instead, reliance was placed on TCR beta sequences and their occurrence across donors. Among several hundred genotyped donors of the cohort, an average of approximately 220,000 unique TCR beta nucleotide sequences was sequenced per donor, of which approximately 19% were non-productive. The study profiled the T cell repertoires of hundreds of subjects by immunosequencing and related them to cytomegalovirus serostatus. All discovery cohort repertoires had been generated using a single sequencing platform. A later genetic analysis took genome-wide SNP genotypes for about three fifths of the roughly 670 donors and used that subset as a discovery cohort. Typing coverage varied by locus: about 620-640 donors for A, B, C, DRB1 and DQB1; approximately 520 for DQA1; more than 600 for DPA1; 450 to 480 for DPB1. Alongside the repertoire data, information on donor age, sex, ethnicity and CMV serostatus was compiled. An earlier analysis of some 600 of the donors applied high-throughput TCR beta sequencing to assess whether each TCR beta V gene segment acted as functional or pseudogenic. Overall study results and their limits: In vitro tests confirmed that three of the cytomegalovirus-associated TCR beta chains recognize cytomegalovirus antigens. Correlated functional status among segregating V segments might reflect linkage disequilibrium, but an unknown experimental factor could not be ruled out. Compared with equally common non-associated chains, HLA-associated TCR beta chains in a later analysis were more clonally expanded and had lower generation probabilities. Because some donors lacked HLA typing at each locus, the association tests relied only on the typed subset. Compared with the roughly 600-donor mean, donors in an Asian-associated ancestry cluster had fewer N-insertions in productive TCRs, according to a later genetic analysis. A further reported finding was that TCR beta sequences accurately predicted the HLA-A and HLA-B alleles for most subjects in the first cohort. Cytomegalovirus status was reported to be diagnosed by the classifier with high specificity and sensitivity in both the original and validation cohorts. Across donors, most TCR sequences were observed very rarely, whereas some public TCRs were present in many individuals. Sequencing depth was assumed to be roughly uniform across donors in the presence/absence analyses, though that assumption may not hold. At a false discovery rate of 0.05, a later analysis linked 16,951 TCR beta sequences to specific HLA alleles. Immune exposure information for the cohort was limited to CMV serostatus. The sequencing pipeline was judged likely to have produced a cluster of highly shared sequence variants as a technical artifact. Several of the top co-occurrence clusters appeared to be linked to parvovirus B19, influenza, CMV and Epstein-Barr virus, according to a later analysis. The earlier analysis of nearly 600 of the donors excluded around 17 rarely observed V segments, including chromosome 9 orphons, because counts were too low. In an earlier analysis of more than 500 of the donors, most TCR beta V segments appeared in productive rearrangements about 87% or about 30% of the time, broadly matching IMGT annotations. An association between a missense DCLRE1C variant and V-gene and J-gene trimming of TCR beta chains was found in a later genetic analysis and replicated in an independent cohort. According to the authors, the approach could potentially be generalized to other disease states and immunological phenotypes. In a later analysis, most CMV-associated TCR beta chains were found to appear HLA-restricted, with HLA associations seemingly driven largely by CMV exposure. Only TCR beta chains were sequenced in this cohort, and the absence of alpha or paired-chain data limited detectable features. In a later analysis, the rate of TCR association differed among HLA loci, with DRB1 alleles having the most associated TCRs and HLA-C alleles having the fewest. When HLA alleles, especially DR and DQ, strongly co-occurred, TCR associations were difficult to assign to individual alleles. Some IMGT-functional V segments, including TRBV6-2 and TRBV6-3, could not be distinguished by the 87-base-pair reads and were therefore excluded. The study listed 150 to 200 TCR beta chains as associated with cytomegalovirus.

Comments on this clone: Its antigen specificity is not known. No base quality values were provided; no much bigger clone lies one nucleotide off.

The library was obtained by the immunoSEQ multiplex PCR assay. A mixture of 60 forward primers for TCR Vbeta segments and 13 reverse primers for TCR Jbeta segments was used in the multiplex PCR. Amplification of the CDR3 region of rearranged TCR beta genes was performed with a multiplex PCR assay on genomic DNA. The amplified TCR beta libraries were sequenced on the Illumina HiSeq System as 87-base-pair reads. The original pipeline was this. A later analysis tallied 75 million to 85 million unique TCR beta chains across the approximately 670 repertoires, and approximately 11 million of those chains were shared by two or more donors. To remove PCR and sequencing errors, raw reads were error-corrected and collapsed into unique sequences using a nearest-neighbor algorithm that merged closely related sequences. Alignment of CDR3 sequences to IMGT reference sequences was used to assign V, D and J gene segments. For a sequence to be retained, a match of at least six nucleotides to both a V gene segment and a J gene segment was required. Rearrangements were called productive when the CDR3 lacked stop codons and stayed in frame with V and J; all others were non-productive. Following IMGT convention, CDR3 was defined as the stretch from the second conserved V-encoded cysteine to the conserved J-encoded phenylalanine. The earlier analysis of 450 to 750 of the donors excluded any sequence lacking an unambiguous match to a single V gene segment. In an earlier analysis of a few hundred of the donors, V segments were called functional above 56.7% productive rearrangements and were called segregating when the between-donor standard deviation exceeded 5%. A statistical classification framework was built to diagnose cytomegalovirus status from the catalog of TCR beta chain sequences. A later analysis assigned V and J genes by comparing TCR nucleotide sequences with IMGT/GENE-DB human TR gene sequences. Using the TCRdist pipeline, a later analysis assigned CDR3 sequences along with most-parsimonious VDJ recombination scenarios. In a later analysis, each TCR beta chain was defined by its CDR3 amino acid sequence together with its V-gene family, and reads lacking a unique V-gene family were excluded. As a way to deal with suspected cross-contamination and a sequencing artifact, a later analysis dropped over 550 nucleotide sequences that were highly shared and had low generation probability. In a later analysis, a clonal expansion index was calculated for each public chain from normalized within-repertoire ranks of inferred template counts. A later analysis computed generation probabilities with a VDJ recombination model fitted to out-of-frame rearrangements, and checked the results against IGoR. In a later analysis, TCR-TCR, TCR-HLA and TCR-CMV co-occurrence was scored with hypergeometric tests, and a repertoire-size bias correction was applied to TCR pairs. A later analysis estimated false discovery rates by permuting HLA or CMV assignments 20 times. In a later analysis, co-occurring TCRs were grouped using DBSCAN, with TCRdist sequence similarity added in when clustering inside HLA-allele-positive subsets. Repertoires with fewer than 30,000 or more than 120,000 public chains were left out of co-occurrence clustering, as were four to six repertoires with anomalous nucleotide sharing. Not all clones reach the TCRdb copy of this immuneACCESS table, which keeps in-frame sequences only. Checked studies attribute under half of the gap to unresolved V genes and leave the rest unexplained. That table gives V, J and clone size, and the DNA gave D and trimming. For this sample the table gives some 93,000 clones, of which over 65% were detected only once. The ten largest account for about 4% of the sample.

Trimming takes 4 bases from V and 2 bases from J, and the germline ends sit 12 bases apart. CDR1 and CDR2 (SGHRS, YFSETQ) derive from the germline V gene. CDR3 length: 14 amino acids, cysteine to phenylalanine. Of the read, only the CDR3 DNA is kept; its 42 bases are in frame from base 1. In total, roughly 670 healthy bone marrow donors made up the cohort. At the time of sampling, all cohort members were nominally healthy, though unrecorded immune exposures were likely present. The donor tested CMV seronegative, placing the donor among the 300 to 450 seronegative members of the cohort. Every donor gave a peripheral blood sample, and the peripheral blood mononuclear cells from that sample were used for TCR beta sequencing. Genomic DNA extraction from the blood cell samples was performed with the Qiagen DNeasy Blood Extraction Kit.

This chain joins TRBV5-1 to TRBJ2-5, and perhaps TRBD2 as D gene, on 6 matching bases. The sequenced sample consisted of PBMCs. The origin of this receptor is a man aged 50 or older in good health and CMV-seronegative. The CDR3 in this case is CASSPGGGQETQYF. The DNA sequence follows: TGCGCCAGCAGCCCCGGTGGGGGGCAAGAGACCCAGTACTTC.